This TCR beta chain originates from a study of blood T cell repertoires in COVID-19. Turning to the study itself: From the United States, Italy and Spain came samples of acute and convalescent COVID-19.

The length of the CDR3 is 16 residues. V was trimmed by 0 bases and J by 3 bases, leaving 14 bases between them. Germline V gene data show CDR1 as LGHNA and CDR2 as YSLEER. Under the authors' procedure: Amplification with reference gene primers provided the estimates of nucleated cell counts. Some clones are missing from TCRdb's copy, which holds only in-frame ones; the method was immunoSEQ multiplex PCR. D and trimming come from the DNA, and the V and J calls and clone size come from that table. This sample has around 120,000 clones, with 65% to 75% found just once. The clonotype originates from an older man with acute or convalescent COVID-19. Sequencing input: peripheral blood. The V and J genes are TRBV4-3 and TRBJ1-2, with D perhaps TRBD1 (6 bases). The CDR3 region is CASSQDYGGLDYGYTF. The CDR3 nucleotides are TGCGCCAGCAGCCAAGATTACGGGGGGCTAGACTATGGCTACACCTTC.